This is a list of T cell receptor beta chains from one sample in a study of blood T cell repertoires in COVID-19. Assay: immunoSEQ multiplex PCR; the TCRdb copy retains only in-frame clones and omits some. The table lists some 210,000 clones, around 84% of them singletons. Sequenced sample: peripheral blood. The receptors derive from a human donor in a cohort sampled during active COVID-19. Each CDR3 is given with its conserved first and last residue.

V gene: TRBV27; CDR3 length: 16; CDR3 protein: CASSPAPLSASGELFF
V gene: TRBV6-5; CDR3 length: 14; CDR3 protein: CATLPSGPFVEQFF
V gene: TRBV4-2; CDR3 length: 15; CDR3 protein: CASSQDGRGYFGYTF
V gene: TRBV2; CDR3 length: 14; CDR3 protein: CASKGAPKDTEAFF
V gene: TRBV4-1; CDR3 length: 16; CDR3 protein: CASSRTSRDRNTEAFF
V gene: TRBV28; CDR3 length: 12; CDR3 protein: CASSLGRGPGFF
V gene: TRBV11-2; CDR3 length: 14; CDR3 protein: CASSQRTANSPLHF
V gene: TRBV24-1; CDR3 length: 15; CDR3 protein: CATSDIVGGKDTQYF
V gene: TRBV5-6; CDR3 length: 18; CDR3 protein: CASSSNGAGALADTEAFF
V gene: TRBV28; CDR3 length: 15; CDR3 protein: CASSYHATSMETQYF
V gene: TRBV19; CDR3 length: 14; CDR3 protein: CASTTSRDTFEAFF
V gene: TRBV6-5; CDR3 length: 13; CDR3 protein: CASSYRGSNEQFF
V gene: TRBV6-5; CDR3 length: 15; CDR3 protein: CASSYPTDGRDEQFF
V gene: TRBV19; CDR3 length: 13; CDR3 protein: CASRLQGGTEAFF
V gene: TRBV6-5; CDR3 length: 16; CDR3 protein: CASSYSGLAGQNEQFF
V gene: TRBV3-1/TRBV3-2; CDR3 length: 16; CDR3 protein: CASSQIFSGKEETQYF
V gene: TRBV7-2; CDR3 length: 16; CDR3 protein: CASSTQPGRGSDTQYF
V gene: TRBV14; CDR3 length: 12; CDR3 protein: CASSPYTDTQYF
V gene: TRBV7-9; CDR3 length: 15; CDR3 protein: CASSLWGQGNTEAFF
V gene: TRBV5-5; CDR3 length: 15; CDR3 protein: CASSYRGPTTGELFF
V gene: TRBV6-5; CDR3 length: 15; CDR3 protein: CASSLQGGSNQPQHF
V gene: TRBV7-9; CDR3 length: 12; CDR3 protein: CASSPPGGLAFF
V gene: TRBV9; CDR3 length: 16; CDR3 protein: CASSRGRQDEGYGYTF
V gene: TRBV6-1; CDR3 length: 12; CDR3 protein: CASSERLTEAFF
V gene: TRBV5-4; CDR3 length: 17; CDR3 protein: CASSLYVGVGQGGGYTF
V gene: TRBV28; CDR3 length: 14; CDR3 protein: CASSWEFGNQPQHF
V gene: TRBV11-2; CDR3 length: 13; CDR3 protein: CASSLNRDTEAFF
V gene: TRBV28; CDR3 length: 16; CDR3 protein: CASSLFLGPGAETQYF
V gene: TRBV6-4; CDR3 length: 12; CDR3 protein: CASRSLVGELFF
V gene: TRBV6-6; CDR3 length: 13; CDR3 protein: CASRNDRRYGYTF
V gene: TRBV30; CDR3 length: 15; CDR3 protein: CAWSEGGWGNTEAFF
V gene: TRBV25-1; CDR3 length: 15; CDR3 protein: CASSGLGGVEETQYF
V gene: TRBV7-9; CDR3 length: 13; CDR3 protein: CASSRQGMNGYTF
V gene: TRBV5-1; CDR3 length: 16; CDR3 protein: CASSLSVGENQETQYF
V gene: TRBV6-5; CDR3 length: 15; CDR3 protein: CASSYIPRVNTEAFF
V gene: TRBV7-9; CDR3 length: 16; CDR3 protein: CASSSLSGGAQETQYF
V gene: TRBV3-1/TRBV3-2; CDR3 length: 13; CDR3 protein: CASSQVPGNEQFF
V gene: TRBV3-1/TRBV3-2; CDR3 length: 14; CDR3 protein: CASSQDLRGAGYTF
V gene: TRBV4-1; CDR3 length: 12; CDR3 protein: CASSSTGAEAFF
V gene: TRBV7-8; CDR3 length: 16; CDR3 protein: CASSSDRGIGYNEQFF
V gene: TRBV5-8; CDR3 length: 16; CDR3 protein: CASSLAGQGRNSPLHF
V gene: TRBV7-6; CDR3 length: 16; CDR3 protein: CASSLGSSGRAVVLYF
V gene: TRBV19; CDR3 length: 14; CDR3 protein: CASSLGLGPDTQYF
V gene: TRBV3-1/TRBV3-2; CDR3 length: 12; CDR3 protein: CASQTGDTEAFF
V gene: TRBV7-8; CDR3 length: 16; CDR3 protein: CASSLGSGGLFTAQYF
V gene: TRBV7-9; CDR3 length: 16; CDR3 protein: CASAPWTSGQYNEQFF
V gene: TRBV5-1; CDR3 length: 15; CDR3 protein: CASSLQGTNTGELFF
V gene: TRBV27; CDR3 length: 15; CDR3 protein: CASRYTGGYPGELFF
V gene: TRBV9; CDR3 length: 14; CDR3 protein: CASSKAAGAETQYF
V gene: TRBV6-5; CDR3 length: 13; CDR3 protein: CASREGPHNEQFF
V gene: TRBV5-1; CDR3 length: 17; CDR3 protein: CASSLGLQVSSGNTIYF
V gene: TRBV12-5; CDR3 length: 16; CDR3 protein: CASDLDRRYSGNTIYF
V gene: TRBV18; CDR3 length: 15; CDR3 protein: CASSPVQGPYNEQFF
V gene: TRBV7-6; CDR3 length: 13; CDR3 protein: CASSLNRGGELFF
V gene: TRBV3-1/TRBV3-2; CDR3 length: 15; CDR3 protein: CASSHLWDRNNEQYF
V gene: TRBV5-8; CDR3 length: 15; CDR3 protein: CASSLDVQGWRPQHF